These 31 T cell receptor beta chains were all obtained from the same sample, sequenced in a study of blood T cell repertoires in COVID-19 (dated by TCRdb to 2020 to 2022). The protocol used for the library was the immunoSEQ multiplex PCR assay. The immuneACCESS repertoire file appears here via TCRdb, limited to in-frame rearrangements. These files lack a portion of the clones; in checked studies, under half of the deficit traces to unresolved V genes, and the cause of the others is not known. The sample table shows about 240,000 clones, and around 89% are seen once. The ten largest clonotypes hold over 4% of the sample. Sequencing was performed on PBMCs or T cells enriched from blood (not recorded which). The receptors were sampled from a woman in her thirties who had recovered from COVID-19.

This sequence joins TRBV5-1 and TRBJ1-3, with 7 nucleotides matching TRBD1. Germline V gene lookup returns CDR1 SGHRS and CDR2 YFSETQ. V was clipped by 4 bases and J by 4 bases; unmatched bases: 8. This CDR3 is built from 15 residues. CDR3 bases: TGCGCCAGCAGCGTGGACAGGTCGGACGGAAACACCATATATTTT. Protein: CASSVDRSDGNTIYF.

In its sample, this clone was seen many times. The CDR3 here is CASSRTSGRDEQFF. The CDR3 DNA reads as TGCGCCAGCAGTCGGACTAGCGGGAGAGATGAGCAGTTCTTC. The chain has TRBV23-1 and TRBJ2-1; 13 bases are shared with TRBD2. TRBV23-1 is classed as an ORF, of uncertain function. With V trimmed by 4 bases and J by 8 bases, 2 bases remained unmatched. The CDR3 contains 14 residues.

The chain uses TRBV3-1 (or the pseudogene TRBV3-2) and TRBJ2-7; possibly TRBD2 for D (6 bases). Between the trimmed V and J ends, which lost 1 base and 0 bases, there was a span of 13 bases. Germline loops: CDR1 LGHDT, CDR2 YNNKEL (reference sequence). CDR3 length: 16 residues. The CDR3 DNA reads as TGTGCCAGCAGCCAAGGATTAGCGGCCTCCTCCTACGAGCAGTACTTC. This encodes CASSQGLAASSYEQYF.

This chain's CDR3 is CASSLDTKQYF. The CDR3 DNA reads as TGTGCCAGCAGTTTAGACACGAAGCAGTACTTC. V and J are TRBV28 and TRBJ2-7; D call uncertain. This CDR3 has 11 amino acids. Trimming cost V 2 bases and J 8 bases, with 7 bases left between them. Looked up from germline, CDR1 is MDHEN and CDR2 is SYDVKM.

CDR3 amino acids: CASSLRAPTTRPRVDEQFF. DNA of the CDR3: TGTGCCAGCAGCCTAAGAGCTCCCACGACTAGGCCTAGGGTAGATGAGCAGTTCTTC. The J gene is TRBJ2-1, the V gene TRBV7-2, with D maybe TRBD2 (6 bases). The CDR3 spans 19 residues. Germline CDR1 reads SGHTA; CDR2 reads FQGNSA. Trimming took 5 bases from V and 8 from J, leaving 31 bases between them.

The V call is TRBV25-1, the J call TRBJ1-2; D is perhaps TRBD1 (6 bases). CDR3 length: 12 residues. CDR1 and CDR2 from the germline V gene are MGHDK and SYGVNS. The germline V and J ends were trimmed by 9 bases and 8 bases, with 16 bases remaining between them. In nucleotides, the CDR3 is TGTGCCAGTCAGGGGCCATACGAGGGCTACACCTTC. It is translated as CASQGPYEGYTF.

The chain has TRBV18 and TRBJ1-3; D might be TRBD1 (6 bases). This CDR3 has 17 residues. Trimming removed 3 bases at V and 1 base at J, with 16 bases between. Germline CDR1 KGHSH, CDR2 LQKENI. The CDR3 bases are TGTGCCAGCTCACCTAGAATTAATACAGGGTCTGGAAACACCATATATTTT. The encoded protein is CASSPRINTGSGNTIYF.

This clone was detected once. The chain is built from TRBV6-5 and TRBJ1-2; D perhaps matches TRBD1 (6 bases). The CDR3 covers 15 residues. Germline CDR1 is MNHEY and CDR2 is SVGAGI. V dropped 6 bases and J dropped 6 bases, with 20 bases sitting between them. CDR3 bases: TGTGCCAGCAGCCCCCCCGGGGCAGGGGCCCATGGCTACACCTTC. Encoded protein: CASSPPGAGAHGYTF.

This clone was observed once. The V call is TRBV7-9, the J call TRBJ1-6, with D uncertain. The CDR3 contains 17 residues. Germline CDR1 SEHNR, CDR2 FQNEAQ (reference sequence). V was clipped by 0 bases and J by 0 bases, with 9 bases between them. The CDR3 DNA sequence: TGTGCCAGCAGCTTAGCGGGCGTAAGCTCCTATAATTCACCCCTCCACTTT. It encodes CASSLAGVSSYNSPLHF.

The rearrangement joins TRBV4-2 to TRBJ1-5; 7 positions agree with TRBD1. V lost 0 bases, J lost 7 bases, and 6 bases stayed unmatched. Germline lookup yields CDR1 LGHNA and CDR2 YNFKEQ. The CDR3 has 15 amino acids. The CDR3 coding sequence is TGTGCCAGCAGCCAAGATCGGATGACAGGGCAGCCCCAGCATTTT. It translates to CASSQDRMTGQPQHF.

J is TRBJ2-1 and V is TRBV28; TRBD2 matches at 9 bases. Germline V gene lookup returns CDR1 MDHEN and CDR2 SYDVKM. The V and J ends lost 5 bases and 3 bases, in that order; junction bases with no gene match: 17. The CDR3 spans 19 residues. The CDR3 protein is CASSRIAGVVKVFYNEQFF. For the CDR3, the DNA is TGTGCCAGCAGTAGAATAGCGGGAGTTGTAAAGGTCTTCTACAATGAGCAGTTCTTC. Using reference TRBV28 and TRBJ2-1 for the parts outside the CDR3, the full variable domain is DVKVTQSSRYLVKRTGEKVFLECVQDMDHENMFWYRQDPGLGLRLIYFSYDVKMKEKGDIPEGYSVSREKKERFSLILESASTNQTSMYLCASSRIAGVVKVFYNEQFFGPGTRLTVL.

V usage is TRBV4-3 and J usage is TRBJ2-4; weak D call: TRBD1 (7 bases). This CDR3 is built from 16 residues. Germline CDR1 reads LGHNA; CDR2 reads YSLEER. Trimming pared 1 base from V and 4 bases from J, leaving 14 bases between. The CDR3: CASSQVLRGVKNIQYF. The CDR3 DNA reads TGCGCCAGCAGCCAAGTACTCAGGGGGGTTAAAAACATTCAGTACTTC.

The rearrangement joins TRBV6-4 to TRBJ1-2, with TRBD1 as a possible D gene (6 bases). V lost 0 bases, J lost 7 bases, and 18 bases lay in between. CDR3 length: 16 amino acids. The germline gives CDR1 MRHNA, CDR2 SNTAGT. The CDR3 region has the DNA TGTGCCAGCAGTGACTCGATAATCGGGGGGCGAAGTGGCTACACCTTC. This gives the protein CASSDSIIGGRSGYTF.

The chain uses TRBV10-3 and TRBJ2-1; the D gene is possibly TRBD2 (5 bases). Germline loops: CDR1 ENHRY, CDR2 SYGVKD. CDR3 size: 13 residues. Trimming took off 10 bases at V and 5 bases at J, with 15 bases between the two ends. In DNA, the CDR3 is TGTGCCACTTTAGCGCCCCAAAACAATGAGCAGTTCTTC. As protein: CATLAPQNNEQFF.

V gene TRBV4-2 combines with J gene TRBJ2-3, with 7 positions matching TRBD2. CDR1 is LGHNA, CDR2 YNFKEQ, per germline. V was clipped by 2 bases and J by 3 bases; unmatched bases: 8. The CDR3 contains 16 residues. CDR3 amino acids: CASSQTGGSWTDTQYF. Written as DNA, the CDR3 is TGTGCCAGCAGCCAAACGGGCGGGAGCTGGACAGATACGCAGTATTTT.

The J gene is TRBJ1-2, the V gene TRBV6-5; D is undetermined. CDR3 size: 16 residues. Trimming shortened V by 0 bases and J by 5 bases, and 16 bases separated the two germline ends. Germline V CDR1 and CDR2: MNHEY, SVGAGI. DNA for the CDR3: TGTGCCAGCAGTTACTCCCATCGGAGGGCGATTTATGGCTACACCTTC. It codes for CASSYSHRRAIYGYTF.

This clone showed up just once. The rearrangement uses TRBV3-1 (or the pseudogene TRBV3-2) and TRBJ1-3; tentatively, D is TRBD1 (6 bases). Germline V gene data show CDR1 as LGHDT and CDR2 as YNNKEL (reference sequence). V was cut by 2 bases and J by 4 bases, with 12 bases left in between. The CDR3 has 15 amino acids. CDR3 region: CASSQTTGRGNTIYF. As DNA, the CDR3 is TGTGCCAGCAGCCAAACTACAGGGAGAGGAAACACCATATATTTT.

A single count supports this clone. V and J are TRBV7-2 and TRBJ1-2, with D possibly TRBD1 on 6 matching bases. Germline CDR1 reads SGHTA; CDR2 reads FQGNSA. V shed 3 bases and J shed 8 bases, with 16 bases lying between them. The CDR3 is made up of 14 amino acids. In DNA, the CDR3 is TGTGCCAGCAGCTTGCCAGGGGATTTTTCGGGCTACACCTTC. Encoded protein: CASSLPGDFSGYTF. Based on the CDR3 plus reference TRBV7-2 and TRBJ1-2, the full variable domain is GAGVSQSPSNKVTEKGKDVELRCDPISGHTALYWYRQSLGQGLEFLIYFQGNSAPDKSGLPSDRFSAERTGGSVSTLTIQRTQQEDSAVYLCASSLPGDFSGYTFGSGTRLTVV.

This clone was seen just once. This chain uses TRBV9 with TRBJ2-1; 9 nucleotides align to TRBD2. The CDR3 contains 16 residues. Germline V lookup: CDR1 SGDLS, CDR2 YYNGEE. With V trimmed by 4 bases and J by 0 bases, 5 bases remained unmatched. The CDR3 reads CASSTRLADSYNEQFF. CDR3 DNA: TGTGCCAGCAGCACCCGACTAGCGGACTCCTACAATGAGCAGTTCTTC.

This clone has a handful of counts. Additional DNA sequences in this sample encode the identical CDR3. The V call is TRBV7-9, the J call TRBJ1-1; D remains unclear. The CDR3 extends over 13 amino acids. The V and J ends lost 5 bases and 0 bases respectively, with 7 bases between them. Germline V lookup: CDR1 SEHNR, CDR2 FQNEAQ (reference sequence). CDR3 in amino acids: CASSLDMNTEAFF. The CDR3 nucleotides are TGTGCCAGCAGCCTCGACATGAACACTGAAGCTTTCTTT.

The chain recombines TRBV6-4 with TRBJ2-1; 10 bases line up with TRBD2. Germline values: CDR1 MRHNA, CDR2 SNTAGT. The length of the CDR3 is 15 residues. J was trimmed by 3 bases and V by 5 bases; bases with no gene match: 4. The CDR3 DNA sequence: TGTGCCAGCAGTAAAGGACTAGCGGACTACAATGAGCAGTTCTTC. Amino acid sequence: CASSKGLADYNEQFF.

The chain links TRBV29-1 to TRBJ1-1; D gene uncertain. The germline CDR1 and CDR2 sequences are SQVTM and ANQGSEA. V was clipped by 5 bases and J by 11 bases, with 15 bases between them. This CDR3 is 11 amino acids long. The DNA for the CDR3 is TGCAGCGTTCAAAGGAGGGCCGGGGCTTTCTTT. Translation: CSVQRRAGAFF.

The V gene is TRBV18, the J gene TRBJ1-1; possibly TRBD1 for D (6 bases). Germline CDR1 and CDR2: KGHSH and LQKENI. CDR3 length: 15 residues. Trimming took off 6 bases at V and 1 base at J, with 15 bases between the two ends. The CDR3 loop reads CASSPFSTGNTEAFF. In DNA form, the CDR3 reads TGTGCCAGCTCGCCATTCTCGACAGGGAACACTGAAGCTTTCTTT.

The chain couples TRBV29-1 to TRBJ1-1; tentative D call: TRBD1 (6 bases). The CDR3 loop spans 14 amino acids. Germline V gene lookup returns CDR1 SQVTM and CDR2 ANQGSEA. V was shortened by 5 bases and J by 0 bases, with 13 bases between the two germline ends. Here the CDR3 DNA reads TGCAGCGTTAACTTAGGGGGAATGAACACTGAAGCTTTCTTT. Translated: CSVNLGGMNTEAFF. Using reference TRBV29-1 and TRBJ1-1 for the parts outside the CDR3, the full variable domain is SAVISQKPSRDICQRGTSLTIQCQVDSQVTMMFWYRQQPGQSLTLIATANQGSEATYESGFVIDKFPISRPNLTFSTLTVSNMSPEDSSIYLCSVNLGGMNTEAFFGQGTRLTVV.

The rearrangement joins TRBV5-4 to TRBJ1-1, with 7 bases lining up with TRBD1. V shed 0 bases, J shed 3 bases, and the junction held 8 bases outside the gene matches. The CDR3 has 16 amino acids. CDR1 is SGHNT, CDR2 YYREEE, per germline (reference sequence). The CDR3 coding sequence is TGTGCCAGCAGCTTGGGAGGACAGGTAGCATACACTGAAGCTTTCTTT. It is translated as CASSLGGQVAYTEAFF. Filled out from reference TRBV5-4 and TRBJ1-1, the complete variable domain reads ETGVTQSPTHLIKTRGQQVTLRCSSQSGHNTVSWYQQALGQGPQFIFQYYREEENGRGNFPPRFSGLQFPNYSSELNVNALELDDSALYLCASSLGGQVAYTEAFFGQGTRLTVV.

The V and J genes are TRBV12-5 and TRBJ2-1; 10 bases match TRBD1. V dropped 7 bases and J dropped 7; count of bases not matched to a gene: 10. The CDR3 consists of 15 residues. The germline gives CDR1 LGHNT, CDR2 FRNRAP. In nucleotides, the CDR3 is TGTGCTAGTGCCCCGGGACAGGGGTTTCTGAATGAGCAGTTCTTC. It specifies CASAPGQGFLNEQFF.

The chain uses TRBV30 and TRBJ1-1; D may be TRBD1 (5 bases). The germline V and J ends were trimmed by 0 bases and 1 base, with 12 bases remaining between them. CDR1 GTSNPN and CDR2 SVGIG come from the germline V gene (reference sequence). The CDR3 is made up of 15 amino acids. The CDR3 nucleotides are TGTGCCTGGAGTGTAGGGCGGCAGGGGAACACTGAAGCTTTCTTT. Protein sequence: CAWSVGRQGNTEAFF.

The chain combines TRBV7-9 with TRBJ1-2, with D tentatively TRBD1 (5 bases). V was cut by 2 bases and J by 6 bases, with 16 bases left in between. This CDR3 region has 15 residues. The germline V gene has CDR1 SEHNR and CDR2 FQNEAQ (reference sequence). The CDR3 nucleotides read TGTGCCAGCAGCTTACAGGGCGGAGAGGAAGATGGCTACACCTTC. Protein: CASSLQGGEEDGYTF. Together with reference TRBV7-9 and TRBJ1-2, the CDR3 gives the full variable domain: DTGVSQNPRHKITKRGQNVTFRCDPISEHNRLYWYRQTLGQGPEFLTYFQNEAQLEKSRLLSDRFSAERPKGSFSTLEIQRTEQGDSAMYLCASSLQGGEEDGYTFGSGTRLTVV.

The chain uses TRBV9 and TRBJ2-3; no clear D. This CDR3 contains 15 residues. V lost 0 bases and J lost 0, with 8 bases in between. Germline V gene data show CDR1 as SGDLS and CDR2 as YYNGEE. As DNA, the CDR3 is TGTGCCAGCAGCGTAGGTGCAGTTAGCACAGATACGCAGTATTTT. Its protein is CASSVGAVSTDTQYF. Drawing the rest from reference TRBV9 and TRBJ2-3, the complete variable domain is DSGVTQTPKHLITATGQRVTLRCSPRSGDLSVYWYQQSLDQGLQFLIQYYNGEERAKGNILERFSAQQFPDLHSELNLSSLELGDSALYFCASSVGAVSTDTQYFGPGTRLTVL.

The chain carries TRBV11-2 and TRBJ2-1; perhaps TRBD1 as D (5 bases). CDR1 SGHAT and CDR2 FQNNGV come from the germline V gene. The V gene lost 3 bases and the J gene lost 2 bases, with 14 bases spanning the gap. This CDR3 is 16 amino acids long. This CDR3 reads CASSLGPTSTYNEQFF. In DNA form, the CDR3 reads TGTGCCAGCAGCTTGGGGCCAACGAGCACCTACAATGAGCAGTTCTTC.

This CDR3 reads CASSHAGQGAHEQFF. CDR3 coding DNA: TGTGCCAGCAGCCACGCAGGACAGGGGGCCCATGAGCAGTTCTTC. This chain connects TRBV3-1 (or the pseudogene TRBV3-2) to TRBJ2-1; TRBD1 aligns across 11 bases. The CDR3 spans 15 residues. Per germline, CDR1 LGHDT and CDR2 YNNKEL (reference sequence). Trimming cost V 3 bases and J 8 bases; bases outside gene matches: 6.